The 27 T cell receptor beta chains below all came from one sample that was sequenced in a study of blood T cell repertoires in COVID-19 (dated by TCRdb to 2018 to 2020). The library was prepared using the immunoSEQ multiplex PCR assay. TCRdb holds this immuneACCESS table with in-frame rearrangements only. Some clones are missing; in checked studies, unresolved V genes explain under half, and the rest has no known cause. The sample data list about 310,000 clones, and around nine tenths of these were observed just once. The ten biggest clones cover more than 9% of the sample. The sample comprised PBMCs or T cells enriched from blood (not recorded which). The receptors were sampled from a woman aged 25 to 39 who had recovered from COVID-19.

The rearrangement links TRBV18 to TRBJ1-2; possible D gene TRBD1, 6 bases. Germline lookup yields CDR1 KGHSH and CDR2 LQKENI. V lost 3 bases to trimming and J lost 3 bases, with 17 bases between them. The CDR3 length is 16 residues. For the CDR3, the DNA is TGTGCCAGCTCACCGTGGGAGGGGGGCGCGGACTATGGCTACACCTTC. It is translated as CASSPWEGGADYGYTF.

The J gene is TRBJ2-1, the V gene TRBV29-1, with D possibly matching TRBD2 (6 bases). The CDR3 sequence is 15 residues long. Trimming removed 5 bases from V and 3 bases from J, with 17 bases in between. CDR1 is SQVTM and CDR2 is ANQGSEA in the germline V gene. Here the CDR3 DNA reads TGCAGCGTTATTTTGCGGGACGGTCTCTACAATGAGCAGTTCTTC. Translated, it gives CSVILRDGLYNEQFF.

This clone turned up a few times. The chain is built from TRBV10-3 and TRBJ1-3, with D hard to call. Trimming took 8 bases from V and 0 from J, leaving 14 bases between them. This CDR3 spans 15 amino acids. The germline gives CDR1 ENHRY, CDR2 SYGVKD. The CDR3 is CAIEEFLSSGNTIYF. The CDR3 DNA follows: TGTGCCATCGAGGAGTTCTTAAGCTCTGGAAACACCATATATTTT.

The chain carries TRBV6-5 and TRBJ2-5, with D perhaps matching TRBD2 (6 bases). CDR3 length: 14 residues. Germline values: CDR1 MNHEY, CDR2 SVGAGI. V was cut by 6 bases and J by 5 bases, with 16 bases left in between. CDR3 in amino acids: CASSSSPGEETQYF. The CDR3 nucleotides are TGTGCCAGCAGCTCTTCCCCGGGGGAGGAGACCCAGTACTTC.

The V call is TRBV19, the J call TRBJ2-5, with D perhaps matching TRBD2 (7 bases). Germline V lookup: CDR1 LNHDA, CDR2 SQIVND (reference sequence). The CDR3 spans 15 residues. Trimming stripped 6 bases from V and 4 bases from J, with 18 bases between. The CDR3 sequence is CASRGAGATGETQYF. CDR3 bases: TGTGCCAGTAGGGGGGCGGGAGCCACCGGAGAGACCCAGTACTTC.

This clone was picked up one time. The gene calls are TRBV28 and TRBJ1-2; D gene unclear. V was shortened by 4 bases and J by 4 bases, with 13 bases between the two germline ends. Germline V gene data show CDR1 as MDHEN and CDR2 as SYDVKM. The CDR3 runs to 14 residues. CDR3 protein: CASSWQGSSYGYTF. DNA for the CDR3: TGTGCCAGCAGTTGGCAAGGGAGTAGCTATGGCTACACCTTC.

The V and J genes are TRBV28 and TRBJ1-3; D remains ambiguous. The CDR3 covers 11 residues. Germline V gene data show CDR1 as MDHEN and CDR2 as SYDVKM. As DNA, the CDR3 is TGTGTTTCCCACTCTGGAAACACCATATATTTT. Protein: CVSHSGNTIYF.

Turning to this clone: Other DNA sequences from this sample encode an identical CDR3 as well. The chain carries TRBV6-5 and TRBJ2-7; possibly TRBD1 for D (6 bases). This CDR3 comprises 14 residues. V lost 3 bases to trimming and J lost 1 base, with 10 bases between them. Germline loops: CDR1 MNHEY, CDR2 SVGAGI. The CDR3 protein is CASSYPGQSYEQYF. The CDR3 DNA sequence: TGTGCCAGCAGTTATCCCGGACAGTCCTACGAGCAGTACTTC.

The chain has TRBV11-3 and TRBJ2-5; D is ambiguous. With 3 bases removed from V and 0 bases from J, the gap between germline ends came to 5 bases. This CDR3 comprises 13 residues. Per the germline V gene, CDR1 is SGHNT and CDR2 is YENEEA. Here the CDR3 DNA reads TGTGCCAGCAGCTTGCACAACCAAGAGACCCAGTACTTC. It is translated as CASSLHNQETQYF.

This chain links TRBV7-2 with TRBJ1-5; TRBD1 matches at 7 bases. Germline V gives CDR1 SGHTA, CDR2 FQGNSA. The CDR3 loop spans 15 amino acids. V lost 3 bases and J lost 4; bases outside the gene matches: 6. The CDR3 sequence: CASSFVTGMNQPQHF. The CDR3 nucleotides are TGTGCCAGCAGCTTCGTGACAGGGATGAATCAGCCCCAGCATTTT.

CDR3 sequence reads: CASSPSGVSTDTQYF. DNA of the CDR3: TGTGCCAGCTCACCCAGCGGAGTTAGCACAGATACGCAGTATTTT. The J gene is TRBJ2-3, the V gene TRBV18; D possibly corresponds to TRBD2 (5 bases). V was shortened by 3 bases and J by 0 bases, with 10 bases between the two germline ends. CDR3 length: 15 residues. CDR1 is KGHSH and CDR2 is LQKENI in the germline V gene.

The gene calls are TRBV30 and TRBJ1-2; 7 bases align to TRBD1. From germline, CDR1 is GTSNPN and CDR2 SVGIG (reference sequence). Trimming cost V 1 base and J 6 bases; bases outside gene matches: 11. CDR3 length: 15 amino acids. The CDR3 nucleotides read TGTGCCTGGAGTGCCGATCCGGGACAGACGAATGGCTACACCTTC. Its protein product is CAWSADPGQTNGYTF.

This clone showed up just once. The chain combines TRBV2 with TRBJ1-6; 7 bases agree with TRBD1. The CDR3 spans 16 residues. Germline CDR1 SNHLY, CDR2 FYNNEI. V lost 5 bases, J lost 9 bases, and 13 bases stayed unmatched. DNA for the CDR3: TGTGCCAGCAGTTCCCAACAGGGGAACGCCGGTTCACCCCTCCACTTT. Translation gives CASSSQQGNAGSPLHF.

This clone was observed once. The V and J genes are TRBV5-6 and TRBJ1-2; TRBD1 agrees at 7 bases. V was pared by 0 bases and J by 4 bases, with 3 bases of the junction left unmatched. This CDR3 is built from 14 residues. CDR1 and CDR2 from the germline V gene are SGHDT and YYEEEE. CDR3 in DNA: TGTGCCAGCAGCTTGGGGACAGGTTTCTATGGCTACACCTTC. Its translation: CASSLGTGFYGYTF.

This sequence joins TRBV20-1 and TRBJ2-1, with D perhaps matching TRBD2 (5 bases). The CDR3 loop spans 10 amino acids. V shed 4 bases and J shed 8 bases, with 6 bases lying between them. Per the germline V gene, CDR1 is DFQATT and CDR2 is SNEGSKA (reference sequence). The CDR3 DNA reads as TGCAGTGCTACTAGCTATGAGCAGTTCTTC. It codes for CSATSYEQFF.

This clone was detected only a few times. This rearrangement joins TRBV27 to TRBJ1-5; D is unresolved. CDR1 is MNHEY, CDR2 SMNVEV, per germline (reference sequence). The CDR3 totals 14 residues. Trimming left V 5 bases short and J 4 bases short, with 12 bases between. CDR3 amino acids: CASSVAAGNQPQHF. CDR3 coding DNA: TGTGCCAGCAGTGTCGCGGCGGGGAATCAGCCCCAGCATTTT.

The chain joins TRBV18 to TRBJ2-3, with 8 bases that match TRBD1. Germline CDR1 is KGHSH and CDR2 is LQKENI. The CDR3 length is 14 residues. V lost 3 bases, J lost 1 base, and 0 bases stayed unmatched. CDR3 sequence reads: CASSPGQGTDTQYF. The CDR3 nucleotides are TGTGCCAGCTCACCGGGACAGGGCACAGATACGCAGTATTTT.

The V gene is TRBV6-5, the J gene TRBJ2-1; D is perhaps TRBD2 (5 bases). Per the germline V gene, CDR1 is MNHEY and CDR2 is SVGAGI. V was clipped by 0 bases and J by 3 bases, with 12 bases between them. The CDR3 has 16 residues. This chain's CDR3 is CASSYSGLAYYNEQFF. CDR3 DNA: TGTGCCAGCAGTTACTCTGGTCTAGCTTACTACAATGAGCAGTTCTTC.

The rearrangement joins TRBV6-4 to TRBJ2-1; D might be TRBD1 (6 bases). Between the trimmed V and J ends, which lost 6 bases and 12 bases, there was a span of 21 bases. The CDR3 extends over 14 amino acids. The germline V gene encodes CDR1 MRHNA and CDR2 SNTAGT. For the CDR3, the DNA is TGTGCCAGCAGCATCGGGACATTTGGACAAGGGCAGTTCTTC. Protein: CASSIGTFGQGQFF.

This clone has just a few counts. A read error is possible here, since a much larger clone lies one base away. The CDR3 DNA is TGTGCCAGCAGCTTTGAGGTCCAAGAGACCCAGTACTTC. It is translated as CASSFEVQETQYF. The genes are TRBV7-9 and TRBJ2-5; D unresolved. The germline V and J ends were trimmed by 3 bases and 1 base, with 6 bases remaining between them. This CDR3 contains 13 residues. Germline values: CDR1 SEHNR, CDR2 FQNEAQ (reference sequence).

The chain's CDR3 is CASSLSIQGGEAFF. CDR3 in DNA: TGTGCCAGCAGTTTATCGATCCAGGGGGGTGAAGCTTTCTTT. The J gene is TRBJ1-1, the V gene TRBV27; the match to TRBD1 covers 7 bases. CDR1 is MNHEY, CDR2 SMNVEV, per germline (reference sequence). J lost 7 bases, V lost 0 bases, and 5 bases had no gene match. The CDR3 runs 14 residues.

This rearrangement joins TRBV4-1 to TRBJ2-1; 12 bases are a match to TRBD2. The CDR3 covers 17 residues. From germline, CDR1 is MGHRA and CDR2 YSYEKL. The V segment lost 4 bases and the J segment 2 bases; nucleotides outside the gene matches: 6. The DNA of the CDR3 is TGCGCCAGCAGCCCGGGACTAGCGGGTCACCCCTACAATGAGCAGTTCTTC. Protein: CASSPGLAGHPYNEQFF.

The rearrangement joins TRBV27 to TRBJ2-7; TRBD2 matches 14 bases. This CDR3 contains 18 residues. With V trimmed by 5 bases and J by 3 bases, 12 bases remained unmatched. CDR1 and CDR2 from the germline V gene are MNHEY and SMNVEV (reference sequence). CDR3 in DNA: TGTGCCAGCAGTCCGCAAGGGACTAGCGGGAGAGGTTTCTACGAGCAGTACTTC. As protein: CASSPQGTSGRGFYEQYF.

The chain couples TRBV5-1 to TRBJ1-4, with TRBD1 matching 8 bases. V trimming: 4 bases; J trimming: 8 bases; junction bases outside the gene matches: 7. Germline V gene sequence: CDR1 SGHRS, CDR2 YFSETQ. This CDR3 is built from 14 residues. The CDR3 bases are TGCGCCAGCAGCAGCGGGACAGGCGGAGAAAAACTGTTTTTT. This gives the protein CASSSGTGGEKLFF. The entire variable domain, with the rest obtained from reference TRBV5-1 and TRBJ1-4, is as follows: KAGVTQTPRYLIKTRGQQVTLSCSPISGHRSVSWYQQTPGQGLQFLFEYFSETQRNKGNFPGRFSGRQFSNSRSEMNVSTLELGDSALYLCASSSGTGGEKLFFGSGTQLSVL.

The chain uses TRBV5-1 and TRBJ1-5; D remains unclear. CDR3 length: 15 residues. Germline V lookup: CDR1 SGHRS, CDR2 YFSETQ. V lost 4 bases and J 1 base, leaving 12 bases between the germline ends. In DNA form, the CDR3 reads TGCGCCAGCAGCCCGGAGGACGGGAGCAATCAGCCCCAGCATTTT. Protein product: CASSPEDGSNQPQHF.

The chain is built from TRBV2 and TRBJ1-5; no reliable D call. The CDR3 has 15 residues. V was pared by 6 bases and J by 1 base, with 13 bases between. CDR1 SNHLY and CDR2 FYNNEI come from the germline V gene. The DNA of the CDR3 is TGTGCCAGCAGCAAGGAGGAGGCCAGCAATCAGCCCCAGCATTTT. Translating it yields CASSKEEASNQPQHF.

The V call is TRBV11-2, the J call TRBJ2-3; D unclear. V was clipped by 3 bases and J by 1 base, with 5 bases between them. Germline CDR1 reads SGHAT; CDR2 reads FQNNGV. The CDR3 length is 13 residues. CDR3 nucleotide sequence: TGTGCCAGCAGCTTGTCAGGCACAGATACGCAGTATTTT. This gives the protein CASSLSGTDTQYF.